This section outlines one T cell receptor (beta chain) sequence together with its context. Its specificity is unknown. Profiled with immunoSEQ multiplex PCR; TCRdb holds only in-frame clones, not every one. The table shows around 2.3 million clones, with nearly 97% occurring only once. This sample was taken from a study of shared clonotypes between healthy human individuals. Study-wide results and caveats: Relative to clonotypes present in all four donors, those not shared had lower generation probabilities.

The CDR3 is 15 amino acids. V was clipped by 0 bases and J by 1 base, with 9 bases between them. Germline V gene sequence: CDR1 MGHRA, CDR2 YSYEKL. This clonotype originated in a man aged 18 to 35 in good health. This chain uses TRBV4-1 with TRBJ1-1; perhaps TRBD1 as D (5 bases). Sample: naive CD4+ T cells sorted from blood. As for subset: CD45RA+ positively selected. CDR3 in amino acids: CASSQEGHKNTEAFF. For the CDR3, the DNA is TGCGCCAGCAGCCAAGAGGGGCATAAGAACACTGAAGCTTTCTTT.